This T cell receptor beta chain derives from a study of cytomegalovirus exposure and HLA in healthy donors. Germline V gives CDR1 SGHNT, CDR2 YYREEE (reference sequence). The V gene lost 1 base and the J gene lost 3 bases, with 6 bases spanning the gap. The CDR3 totals 13 residues. The PCR had 60 Vbeta and 13 Jbeta primers. Sequenced by immunoSEQ multiplex PCR; TCRdb stores in-frame clones only, minus some. The sample holds approximately 150,000 clones; 68% are singletons and the top ten take roughly 1.5%. The rearrangement uses TRBV5-4 and TRBJ2-3; D is unresolved. Source material: PBMCs. The sequence was obtained from a man over 45 in good health and CMV-seronegative. The CDR3 nucleotides read TGTGCCAGCAGCTTGAGCCTGACAGATACGCAGTATTTT. This sequence encodes CASSLSLTDTQYF.